The rows below give T cell receptor beta chains drawn from one sample of a study of T cells in localized non-small cell lung cancer. TCRdb's copy holds only in-frame clones and misses some; the assay was immunoSEQ multiplex PCR. The sample has about 14,000 clones, about 80% seen once. Sequencing was performed on peripheral blood, taken before any cancer treatment. The receptors here all came from a female donor of 60 years or more with stage I squamous cell lung carcinoma. CDR3s include the opening cysteine and the closing phenylalanine or tryptophan. The D gene is left open where the match is weak. Clone size, where shown, is once, few, many, or a class for clones that have expanded.

>.|14|.|TRBV18|TRBJ1-1
CASSPTGRGTEAFF
TGTGCCAGCTCACCAACAGGGAGAGGGACTGAAGCTTTCTTT
>.|12|TRBD1|TRBV6-6|TRBJ2-3
CASRAGGDTQYF
TGTGCCAGCAGGGCAGGGGGAGATACGCAGTATTTT
>once|17|.|TRBV5-1|TRBJ2-2
CASSLKLGQSSTGELFF
TGCGCCAGCAGCTTAAAACTAGGGCAGTCTAGCACCGGGGAGCTGTTTTTT
>once|17|TRBD1|TRBV5-6|TRBJ1-3
CASSLGGTGVSGNTIYF
TGTGCCAGCAGCTTGGGTGGGACAGGAGTTTCTGGAAACACCATATATTTT
>.|13|.|TRBV27|TRBJ1-4
CASSLIGDEKLFF
TGTGCCAGCAGTTTAATAGGGGATGAAAAACTGTTTTTT
>few|13|.|TRBV18|TRBJ2-5
CASSLNYQETQYF
TGTGCCAGCTCACTGAACTACCAAGAGACCCAGTACTTC
>.|15|.|TRBV7-2|TRBJ2-3
CASSLRPTPADTQYF
TGTGCCAGCAGCCTCAGACCCACCCCGGCAGATACGCAGTATTTT
>once|13|.|TRBV10-3|TRBJ2-1
CAISVLLGNEQFF
TGTGCCATCTCTGTACTATTGGGGAATGAGCAGTTCTTC
>.|16|.|TRBV5-1|TRBJ1-1
CASSLAEGPLNTEAFF
TGCGCCAGCAGCTTGGCCGAGGGCCCTCTGAACACTGAAGCTTTCTTT
>.|12|.|TRBV15|TRBJ2-5
CATSISGETQYF
TGTGCCACCAGCATAAGCGGGGAGACCCAGTACTTC
>.|15|TRBD2|TRBV4-2|TRBJ2-1
CASSRGTSGGNEQFF
TGTGCCAGCAGCCGAGGGACTAGCGGGGGTAATGAGCAGTTCTTC
>.|18|TRBD2|TRBV7-2|TRBJ2-7
CASSPEGLAGGTTYEQYF
TGTGCCAGCAGCCCTGAGGGACTAGCGGGGGGCACTACCTACGAGCAGTACTTC
>once|16|.|TRBV7-9|TRBJ2-7
CASSKGPQARSYEQYF
TGTGCCAGCAGCAAAGGCCCCCAGGCCCGCTCCTACGAGCAGTACTTC
>once|17|.|TRBV9|TRBJ1-2
CASSVGPRRGRSYGYTF
TGTGCCAGCAGCGTAGGACCTCGGAGGGGTCGGAGCTATGGCTACACCTTC
>.|14|.|TRBV6-6|TRBJ2-7
CASSYSISAYEQYF
TGTGCCAGCAGTTACTCGATCTCTGCCTACGAGCAGTACTTC
>once|14|TRBD1|TRBV6-5|TRBJ1-1
CASSPGWDSTEAFF
TGTGCCAGCAGCCCCGGTTGGGACAGCACTGAAGCTTTCTTT
>.|15|.|TRBV9|TRBJ1-3
CASSPTPFEGNTIYF
TGTGCCAGCAGCCCTACTCCTTTTGAGGGAAACACCATATATTTT
>.|13|.|TRBV9|TRBJ1-3
CASSASFLNTIYF
TGTGCCAGCAGCGCCAGCTTTTTAAACACCATATATTTT
>.|13|TRBD1|TRBV6-5|TRBJ1-1
CASSGGMNTEAFF
TGTGCCAGCTCAGGGGGTATGAACACTGAAGCTTTCTTT
>.|15|.|TRBV7-7|TRBJ2-1
CASSLAGSAGNEQFF
TGTGCCAGCAGCTTAGCAGGTTCTGCGGGGAATGAGCAGTTCTTC
>.|16|TRBD2|TRBV2|TRBJ2-5
CASSGGLAGGQETQYF
TGTGCCAGCAGCGGCGGACTAGCGGGGGGGCAAGAGACCCAGTACTTC
>medium-sized|12|.|TRBV9|TRBJ2-3
CASSVDPDTQYF
TGTGCCAGCAGCGTAGACCCAGATACGCAGTATTTT
>.|16|.|TRBV18|TRBJ1-6
CASSPGQGRYNSPLHF
TGTGCCAGCTCACCCGGGCAGGGAAGATATAATTCACCCCTCCACTTT
>.|12|TRBD1|TRBV2|TRBJ1-2
CAVGQVNYGYTF
TGTGCCGTCGGACAGGTTAACTATGGCTACACCTTC
>.|16|TRBD2|TRBV19|TRBJ2-3
CASSSRLAGHSDTQYF
TGTGCCAGTAGTTCTAGACTAGCGGGGCACTCTGATACGCAGTATTTT
>.|13|.|TRBV9|TRBJ1-1
CASSVAMAGEAFF
TGTGCCAGCAGCGTAGCTATGGCAGGCGAAGCTTTCTTT
>.|15|.|TRBV9|TRBJ2-7
CASSVNPGAAYEQYF
TGTGCCAGCAGCGTTAATCCCGGGGCTGCCTACGAGCAGTACTTC
>few|13|.|TRBV21-1|TRBJ1-2
CASSDRGSYGYTF
TGTGCCAGCAGTGACAGGGGTAGCTATGGCTACACCTTC
>.|13|.|TRBV11-2|TRBJ2-3
CASSLLVADTQYF
TGTGCCAGCAGCTTACTAGTCGCAGATACGCAGTATTTT
>few|15|TRBD1|TRBV4-2|TRBJ2-4
CASSQDSGDTGVAYF
TGTGCCAGCAGCCAAGATTCTGGCGATACAGGGGTCGCGTACTTC
>.|15|.|TRBV4-2|TRBJ2-7
CASSQVSGSSYEQYF
TGTGCCAGCAGCCAAGTTTCCGGGAGCTCCTACGAGCAGTACTTC
>.|14|.|TRBV5-6|TRBJ2-3
CASSSLRGADTQYF
TGTGCCAGCAGCTCGCTTCGGGGCGCAGATACGCAGTATTTT
>.|14|TRBD1|TRBV5-1|TRBJ1-6
CASSRDRANSPLHF
TGCGCCAGCAGCCGGGACAGAGCTAATTCACCCCTCCACTTT
>.|14|.|TRBV25-1|TRBJ1-5
CASSERTANQPQHF
TGTGCCAGCAGTGAACGGACAGCTAATCAGCCCCAGCATTTT
>.|15|TRBD1|TRBV7-9|TRBJ2-5
CASSLASRGRETQYF
TGTGCCAGCAGCTTAGCGAGCAGGGGGCGAGAGACCCAGTACTTC
>.|17|.|TRBV21-1|TRBJ2-2
CASSKGGEGHHTGELFF
TGTGCCAGCAGCAAAGGAGGCGAGGGACATCACACCGGGGAGCTGTTTTTT
>.|13|.|TRBV30|TRBJ1-5
CAWSGNLEQPQHF
TGTGCCTGGAGTGGGAACCTGGAGCAGCCCCAGCATTTT
>.|12|.|TRBV7-9|TRBJ1-1
CASALWWDGAFF
TGTGCCAGCGCCTTGTGGTGGGACGGGGCTTTCTTT
>.|14|TRBD1|TRBV5-1|TRBJ1-1
CASNLQGANTEAFF
TGCGCCAGCAATCTCCAGGGGGCGAACACTGAAGCTTTCTTT
>.|13|.|TRBV7-3|TRBJ1-1
CASSLTLRAEAFF
TGTGCCAGCAGCTTAACCTTAAGGGCGGAAGCTTTCTTT
>few|14|.|TRBV6-6|TRBJ1-1
CATTGGGMNTEAFF
TGTGCCACCACCGGCGGTGGGATGAACACTGAAGCTTTCTTT
>.|14|.|TRBV9|TRBJ1-2
CASTKSRTPLGYTF
TGTGCCAGCACCAAATCGCGGACACCCTTGGGCTACACCTTC
>.|17|.|TRBV7-9|TRBJ2-7
CASSLPTAMSSSYEQYF
TGTGCCAGCAGCCTCCCTACCGCCATGTCGAGCTCCTACGAGCAGTACTTC
>.|15|TRBD1|TRBV19|TRBJ1-5
CASTSGGMGNQPQHF
TGTGCCAGTACCTCAGGGGGCATGGGCAATCAGCCCCAGCATTTT
>.|13|.|TRBV5-1|TRBJ2-3
CASSPRITDTQYF
TGCGCCAGCAGCCCCCGCATCACAGATACGCAGTATTTT
>.|14|.|TRBV18|TRBJ2-3
CASSLGLNTDTQYF
TGTGCCAGCTCACTAGGACTGAATACAGATACGCAGTATTTT